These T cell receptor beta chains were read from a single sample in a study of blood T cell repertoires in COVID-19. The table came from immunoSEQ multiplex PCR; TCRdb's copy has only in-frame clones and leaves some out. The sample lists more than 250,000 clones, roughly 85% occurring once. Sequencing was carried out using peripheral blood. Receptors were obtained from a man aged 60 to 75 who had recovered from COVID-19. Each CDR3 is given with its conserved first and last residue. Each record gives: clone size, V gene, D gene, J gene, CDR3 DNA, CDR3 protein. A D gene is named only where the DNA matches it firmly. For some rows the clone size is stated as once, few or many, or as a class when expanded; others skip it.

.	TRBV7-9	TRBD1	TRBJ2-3	TGTGCCAGCAGCTTTAGACAGGGGGATACGCAGTATTTT	CASSFRQGDTQYF
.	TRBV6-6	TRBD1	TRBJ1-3	TGTGCCAGCAGTTCGAACAGGGGCCCCTCTGGAAACACCATATATTTT	CASSSNRGPSGNTIYF
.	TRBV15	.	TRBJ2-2	TGTGCCACCAGCCTGGGGACAACGAACACCGGGGAGCTGTTTTTT	CATSLGTTNTGELFF
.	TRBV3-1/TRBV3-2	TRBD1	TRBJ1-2	TGTGCCAGCAGCCTGGGACAGGACCTCTATGGCTACACCTTC	CASSLGQDLYGYTF
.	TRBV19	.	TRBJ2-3	TGTGCCAGTAGTAACAGACACCCCACAGATACGCAGTATTTT	CASSNRHPTDTQYF
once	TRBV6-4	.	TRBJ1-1	TGTGCCAGCAGTGAGAATCCGGGACTTGGGAGGAACACTGAAGCTTTCTTT	CASSENPGLGRNTEAFF
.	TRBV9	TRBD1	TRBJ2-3	TGTGCCAGCAGCTCCGGGACAGCAGATTACACAGATACGCAGTATTTT	CASSSGTADYTDTQYF
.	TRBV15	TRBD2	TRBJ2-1	TGTGCCACCAGCACCACGAAGGGTTCTAGCCGCGGGAGCAGCCGAGGAGAGCAGTTCTTC	CATSTTKGSSRGSSRGEQFF
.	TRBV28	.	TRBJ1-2	TGTGCCAGCAGACTCGGGGGGCTGGTCTATGGCTACACCTTC	CASRLGGLVYGYTF
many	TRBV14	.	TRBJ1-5	TGTGCCAGACTTCAGGGATATAGCAATCAGCCCCAGCATTTT	CARLQGYSNQPQHF
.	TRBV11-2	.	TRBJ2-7	TGTGCCAGCACCAAAACGGGTCAAGTGGGGCAGTACTTC	CASTKTGQVGQYF
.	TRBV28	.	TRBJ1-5	TGTGCCAGCAGCGACTCGAGGGTTCGCAATCAGCCCCAGCATTTT	CASSDSRVRNQPQHF
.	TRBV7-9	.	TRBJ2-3	TGTGCCAGCAGCTTATCGGGAACCAACACACCTCAGTATTTT	CASSLSGTNTPQYF
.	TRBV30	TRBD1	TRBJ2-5	TGTGCCTTCTCCCGGGGACAGGGTCGTGAGACCCAGTACTTC	CAFSRGQGRETQYF
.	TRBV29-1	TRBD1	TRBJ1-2	TGCAGCGTTGATTTACAGGGGGCCGGTGGCTACACCTTC	CSVDLQGAGGYTF
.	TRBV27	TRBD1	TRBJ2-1	TGTGCCAGCAGTCCGATTTGGACAGGGGGTTTCTACAATGAGCAGTTCTTC	CASSPIWTGGFYNEQFF
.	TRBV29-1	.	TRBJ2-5	TGCAGCGCCACACCCGGGACTGAAATCCAAGAGACCCAGTACTTC	CSATPGTEIQETQYF
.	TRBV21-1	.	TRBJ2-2	TGTGCCAGCAGCCCTCACAGCTCAGCGGGACAGGGGGCATGGACCGGGGAGCTGTTTTTT	CASSPHSSAGQGAWTGELFF
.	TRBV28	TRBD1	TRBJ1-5	TGTGCCAGCAGTATCTCGGACAGGGCTGGGCCCCAGCATTTT	CASSISDRAGPQHF
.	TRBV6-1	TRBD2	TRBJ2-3	TGTGCCAGCAGTGAACTAGCGGGGGGGCCCGCAGATACGCAGTATTTT	CASSELAGGPADTQYF
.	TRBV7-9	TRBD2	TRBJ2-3	TGTGCCAGCAGCACCGGGACTAGCCAACTCACAGATACGCAGTATTTT	CASSTGTSQLTDTQYF
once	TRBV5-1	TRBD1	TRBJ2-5	TGCGCCAGCAGGACAGGGGTGGGAGAGACCCAGTACTTC	CASRTGVGETQYF
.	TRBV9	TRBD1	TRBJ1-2	TGTGCCAGCAGTCAAAAGCAGGGGGGCGGCTACACCTTC	CASSQKQGGGYTF
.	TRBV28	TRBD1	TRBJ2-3	TGTGCCAGCAGCGTTCCGCTAACTCCGGGACAGTCCACAGATACGCAGTATTTT	CASSVPLTPGQSTDTQYF
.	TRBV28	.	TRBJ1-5	TGTGCCAGCAGTTTCCCAGGTGTCGGCAATCAGCCCCAGCATTTT	CASSFPGVGNQPQHF
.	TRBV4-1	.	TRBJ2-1	TGCGCCAGCAGCCGACCAGGGGCGAGATCCTACAATGAGCAGTTCTTC	CASSRPGARSYNEQFF
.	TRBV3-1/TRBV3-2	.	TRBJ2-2	TGTGCCAGCAGCCAAGATCCGGACACATCGAACACCGGGGAGCTGTTTTTT	CASSQDPDTSNTGELFF
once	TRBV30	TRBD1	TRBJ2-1	TGTGCCTTACAGGGGAATGAGCAGTTCTTC	CALQGNEQFF
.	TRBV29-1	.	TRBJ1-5	TGCAGCGTGGCGGGGGGGCACAATCAGCCCCAGCATTTT	CSVAGGHNQPQHF
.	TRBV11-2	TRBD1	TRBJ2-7	TGTGCCAGCAGCCCACTTCGTCCGGGACAGATAGACTACGAGCAGTACTTC	CASSPLRPGQIDYEQYF
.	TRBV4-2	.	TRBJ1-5	TGTGCCAGCAGTCGAGTCAGACAGGGCAATCAGCCCCAGCATTTT	CASSRVRQGNQPQHF
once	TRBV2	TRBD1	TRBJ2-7	TGTGCCAGCAGTGTGGGGGACAGGCGCTCCTACGAGCAGTACTTC	CASSVGDRRSYEQYF
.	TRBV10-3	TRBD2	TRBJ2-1	TGTGCCGCCAGGACTAGCGGGGGGGTGGATGAGCAGTTCTTC	CAARTSGGVDEQFF
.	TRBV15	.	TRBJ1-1	TGTGCCACCAGCAGAGTAGGGGTCATGAACACTGAAGCTTTCTTT	CATSRVGVMNTEAFF
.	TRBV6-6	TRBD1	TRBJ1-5	TGTGCCATCGACAGGGGAAGCAATCAGCCCCAGCATTTT	CAIDRGSNQPQHF
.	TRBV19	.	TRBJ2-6	TGTGCCAGTACCTTACATCGCTCTGGGGCCAACGTCCTGACTTTC	CASTLHRSGANVLTF
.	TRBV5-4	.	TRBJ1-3	TGTGCCAGCAGCTTAACGGGTTCTGGAAACACCATATATTTT	CASSLTGSGNTIYF
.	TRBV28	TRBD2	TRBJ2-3	TGTGCCACCCTACTGAGCGGGGGGTCCCTTGATACGCAGTATTTT	CATLLSGGSLDTQYF
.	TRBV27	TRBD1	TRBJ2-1	TGTGCCAGCAAAATAGGGACAGGTAGTTGGGATGAGCAGTTCTTC	CASKIGTGSWDEQFF
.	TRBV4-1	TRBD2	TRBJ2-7	TGCGCCAGCAGCCAAACTAGCGACGAGCAGTACTTC	CASSQTSDEQYF
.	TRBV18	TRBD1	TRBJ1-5	TGTGCCAGCTCACCTGGGACAGGGCGGAATAGCAATCAGCCCCAGCATTTT	CASSPGTGRNSNQPQHF
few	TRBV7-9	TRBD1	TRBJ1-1	TGTGCCAGCAGCCCCTGGACAGGTTTGAACACTGAAGCTTTCTTT	CASSPWTGLNTEAFF
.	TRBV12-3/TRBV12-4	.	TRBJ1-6	TGTGCCAGCAGTTTGGGCAGCAATTCACCCCTCCACTTT	CASSLGSNSPLHF